This T cell receptor beta chain is drawn from a study of response to subunit inactivated influenza vaccine. A word on this clonotype: Antigen specificity is unknown.

The V and J ends lost 3 bases and 5 bases, in that order; junction bases with no gene match: 3. This CDR3 region has 14 residues. Whole-study findings and limits: Researchers suggested that each seasonal influenza vaccination recruits few new T cells.

TCRdb reprocessed the RT-PCR reads with MiXCR, giving one entry per CDR3 protein. The sample lists under 800,000 distinct CDR3 sequences; 14% were seen once. This chain connects TRBV12-3 or TRBV12-4 to TRBJ2-3; 9 bases line up with TRBD1. The TCR originated in a man aged 50 to 60 who received an inactivated influenza vaccine. The sample here was PBMCs from blood, taken 14 to 15 days before vaccination. CDR3 residues: CASSFHRGQDTQYF. DNA of the CDR3: TGTGCCAGCAGTTTCCACAGGGGGCAAGATACGCAGTATTTT.